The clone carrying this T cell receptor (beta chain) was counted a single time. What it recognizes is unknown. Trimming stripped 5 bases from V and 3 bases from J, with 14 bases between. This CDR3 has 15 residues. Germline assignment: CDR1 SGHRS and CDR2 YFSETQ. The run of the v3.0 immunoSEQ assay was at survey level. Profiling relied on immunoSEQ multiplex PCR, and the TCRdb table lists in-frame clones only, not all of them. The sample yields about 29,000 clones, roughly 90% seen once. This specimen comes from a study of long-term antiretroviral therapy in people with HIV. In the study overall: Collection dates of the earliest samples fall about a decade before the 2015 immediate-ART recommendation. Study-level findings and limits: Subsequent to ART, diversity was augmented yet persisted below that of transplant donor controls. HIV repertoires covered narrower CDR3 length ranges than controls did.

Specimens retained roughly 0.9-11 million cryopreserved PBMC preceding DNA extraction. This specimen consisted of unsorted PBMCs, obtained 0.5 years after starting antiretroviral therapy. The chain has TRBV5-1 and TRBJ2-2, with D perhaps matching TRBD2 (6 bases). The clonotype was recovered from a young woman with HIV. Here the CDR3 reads CASREGLGHTGELFF. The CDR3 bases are TGCGCCAGCAGGGAGGGATTGGGGCACACCGGGGAGCTGTTTTTT.